These 15 T cell receptor beta chains came from one sample sequenced in a study of cytomegalovirus exposure and HLA in healthy donors. With 60 Vbeta and 13 Jbeta primers, the PCR was carried out. Only in-frame clones appear in the TCRdb table, and some are missing; sequencing was by immunoSEQ multiplex PCR. The sample shows about 140,000 clones, around 85% of them seen only once. Sequenced input: PBMCs. The source is a female donor in good health and CMV-seronegative.

The chain couples TRBV10-1 to TRBJ1-4; 8 positions agree with TRBD1. J gave up 8 bases and V 3 bases, and 11 bases lay outside the gene matches. The CDR3 runs to 16 residues. Germline loops: CDR1 WNHNN, CDR2 SYGVQD (reference sequence). The CDR3 DNA is TGCGCCAGCAGTGATCTCAGACAGGGGTCAAGGGAAAAACTGTTTTTT. This sequence encodes CASSDLRQGSREKLFF.

This rearrangement joins TRBV4-1 to TRBJ1-5; D remains ambiguous. Germline V gene sequence: CDR1 MGHRA, CDR2 YSYEKL. Deletions cut 4 bases from V and 7 bases from J, with 23 bases between. This CDR3 contains 17 residues. The CDR3 spells CASSRFQAPRSRQPQHF. The CDR3, as DNA: TGCGCCAGCAGCCGCTTCCAGGCCCCCAGATCTCGACAGCCCCAGCATTTT.

The V and J genes are TRBV6-1 and TRBJ2-7, with TRBD2 identical over 9 bases. The germline gives CDR1 MNHNS, CDR2 SASEGT. The CDR3 runs 15 residues. Trimming removed 3 bases from V and 0 bases from J; junction bases left unmatched: 3. Here the CDR3 DNA reads TGTGCCAGCAGTGATCAACTAGCGGGCTCCTACGAGCAGTACTTC. Its protein is CASSDQLAGSYEQYF.

The V and J genes are TRBV27 and TRBJ1-5; weak D call: TRBD1 (5 bases). From germline, CDR1 is MNHEY and CDR2 SMNVEV (reference sequence). Trimming cost V 0 bases and J 11 bases, with 11 bases left between them. This CDR3 spans 13 amino acids. The CDR3 coding sequence is TGTGCCAGCAGTTTATCGGGGGGGGTCGCCCAGCATTTT. It is translated as CASSLSGGVAQHF.

This clone was seen once. The J gene is TRBJ2-2, the V gene TRBV18, with 10 nucleotides matching TRBD1. Trimming removed 4 bases from V and 3 bases from J; junction bases left unmatched: 8. This CDR3 is 17 amino acids long. Per germline, CDR1 KGHSH and CDR2 LQKENI. CDR3 sequence reads: CASSLLRDRGDTGELFF. The CDR3 DNA reads as TGTGCCAGCTCACTCCTCCGGGACAGGGGTGACACCGGGGAGCTGTTTTTT.

As to this clone: The junction and the germline gene differ at one end; a read error may be behind it. The chain uses TRBV7-7 and TRBJ2-5, with unresolved D. CDR3 length: 11 amino acids. Germline V gives CDR1 SSHAT, CDR2 FNYEAQ (reference sequence). The CDR3: CASSFRETQYF. The CDR3 DNA sequence: TGTGCTAGCAGCTTTCGGGAGACCCAGTACTTC.

This clone was seen once. The V and J genes are TRBV19 and TRBJ2-1, with 7 bases lining up with TRBD1. Germline V lookup: CDR1 LNHDA, CDR2 SQIVND (reference sequence). This CDR3 has 15 amino acids. V dropped 4 bases and J dropped 0; count of bases not matched to a gene: 3. Here the CDR3 reads CASSRDSSSYNEQFF. DNA for the CDR3: TGTGCCAGTAGTAGGGACAGTAGCTCCTACAATGAGCAGTTCTTC.

The chain uses TRBV25-1 and TRBJ2-7, with 9 bases aligning to TRBD2. The CDR3 is made up of 16 amino acids. Germline CDR1 is MGHDK and CDR2 is SYGVNS. The V and J ends lost 6 bases and 0 bases, in that order; junction bases with no gene match: 9. DNA of the CDR3: TGTGCCAGCAGAGCCAAACAGACTAGCGGCTCCTACGAGCAGTACTTC. Protein sequence: CASRAKQTSGSYEQYF.

In this sample, this clone turned up once. This chain uses TRBV11-3 with TRBJ2-3, with D perhaps TRBD2 (6 bases). The CDR3 runs 15 residues. CDR1 and CDR2 (germline): SGHNT, YENEEA. V lost 1 base and J 1 base, leaving 9 bases between the germline ends. CDR3 residues: CASSLGASGTDTQYF. The CDR3 DNA sequence: TGTGCCAGCAGCTTAGGGGCTAGCGGCACAGATACGCAGTATTTT. The whole variable domain, remainder taken from reference TRBV11-3 and TRBJ2-3, is EAGVVQSPRYKIIEKKQPVAFWCNPISGHNTLYWYLQNLGQGPELLIRYENEEAVDDSQLPKDRFSAERLKGVDSTLKIQPAELGDSAVYLCASSLGASGTDTQYFGPGTRLTVL.

V and J are TRBV30 and TRBJ1-4; tentatively, D is TRBD1 (6 bases). The CDR3 has 12 amino acids. V lost 7 bases and J lost 8, with 14 bases in between. The germline CDR1 and CDR2 sequences are GTSNPN and SVGIG (reference sequence). Written as DNA, the CDR3 is TGTGCCTTGGGCAGGGGTGTCGAAAAACTGTTTTTT. It codes for CALGRGVEKLFF.

The chain links TRBV19 to TRBJ1-2; the D gene is possibly TRBD1 (5 bases). The germline gives CDR1 LNHDA, CDR2 SQIVND (reference sequence). CDR3 length: 14 residues. V was pared by 6 bases and J by 1 base, with 12 bases between. The CDR3 here is CASRQIQDNYGYTF. The DNA for the CDR3 is TGTGCCAGTAGGCAGATACAGGATAACTATGGCTACACCTTC.

V and J are TRBV6-6 and TRBJ2-3; no definite D call. Trimming removed 5 bases from V and 4 bases from J, with 13 bases in between. This CDR3 is 14 amino acids long. CDR1 MNHNY and CDR2 SVGAGI come from the germline V gene (reference sequence). The CDR3, as DNA: TGTGCCAGCAGTCACCCCTTCGGGTCAGATACGCAGTATTTT. This sequence encodes CASSHPFGSDTQYF.

V gene TRBV7-9 combines with J gene TRBJ2-7, with 10 bases fitting TRBD1. With 5 bases clipped from V and 4 bases from J, the junction kept 17 bases outside the gene matches. Germline loops: CDR1 SEHNR, CDR2 FQNEAQ (reference sequence). The CDR3 extends over 18 amino acids. The CDR3 loop reads CASSPSDRGPSGYYEQYF. In nucleotides, the CDR3 is TGTGCCAGCAGCCCAAGCGACAGGGGGCCAAGCGGATATTACGAGCAGTACTTC. The complete variable domain, with remaining parts taken from reference TRBV7-9 and TRBJ2-7, reads DTGVSQNPRHKITKRGQNVTFRCDPISEHNRLYWYRQTLGQGPEFLTYFQNEAQLEKSRLLSDRFSAERPKGSFSTLEIQRTEQGDSAMYLCASSPSDRGPSGYYEQYFGPGTRLTVT.

J is TRBJ2-7 and V is TRBV6-6; the match to TRBD1 covers 8 bases. The V segment lost 4 bases and the J segment 2 bases; nucleotides outside the gene matches: 4. The CDR3 totals 14 residues. CDR1 is MNHNY and CDR2 is SVGAGI in the germline V gene (reference sequence). CDR3 residues: CASSSGTGTYEQYF. CDR3 in DNA: TGTGCCAGCAGTTCCGGGACAGGCACCTACGAGCAGTACTTC.

V is TRBV6-5 and J is TRBJ1-3, with a weak D call TRBD1 (6 bases). The germline gives CDR1 MNHEY, CDR2 SVGAGI. This CDR3 is built from 14 residues. Deletions cut 0 bases from V and 8 bases from J, with 11 bases between. CDR3 loop: CASSYSDSIDTIYF. The CDR3 DNA reads as TGTGCCAGCAGTTACTCGGACAGTATTGACACCATATATTTT.